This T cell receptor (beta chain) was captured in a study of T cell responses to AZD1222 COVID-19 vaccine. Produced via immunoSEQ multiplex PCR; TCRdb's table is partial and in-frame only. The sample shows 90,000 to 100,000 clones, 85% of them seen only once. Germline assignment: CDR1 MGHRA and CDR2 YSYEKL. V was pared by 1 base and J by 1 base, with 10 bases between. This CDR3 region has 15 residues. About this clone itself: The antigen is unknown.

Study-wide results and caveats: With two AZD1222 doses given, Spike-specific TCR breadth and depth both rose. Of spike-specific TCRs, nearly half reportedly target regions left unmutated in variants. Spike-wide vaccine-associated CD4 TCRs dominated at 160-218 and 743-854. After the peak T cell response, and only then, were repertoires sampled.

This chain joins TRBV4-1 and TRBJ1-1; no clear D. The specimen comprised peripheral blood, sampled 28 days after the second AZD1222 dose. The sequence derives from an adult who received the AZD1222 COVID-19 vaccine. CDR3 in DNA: TGCGCCAGCAGCCAAGTTCGGGCGGCGAACACTGAAGCTTTCTTT. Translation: CASSQVRAANTEAFF.